The 13 T cell receptor beta chains below come from one sample, sequenced in a study of tumor and adjacent non-tumor tissue in lung cancer. No cell sorting was done before RNA was extracted from the tissue. More than 3 cm separated this lung sample from the edge of the tumor. A modified ARM-PCR protocol with three rounds of nested PCR amplified TCRbeta. Each CDR3 protein is one row after TCRdb ran MiXCR on the multiplex PCR reads. The data hold about 98,000 distinct CDR3 sequences, with around three quarters observed a single time. The sequenced material came from distant non-tumor lung tissue. These receptors were collected from a man in his 60s with small cell lung cancer.

With respect to this clonotype: The junction does not match germline at one end; this may be a read error. This chain connects TRBV6-5 to TRBJ1-4; D ambiguous. The length of the CDR3 is 12 residues. Germline V gene sequence: CDR1 MNHEY, CDR2 SVGAGI. This CDR3 reads CANGRMNEKLFF. CDR3 DNA sequence: TGTGCCAACGGCCGGATGAATGAGAAACTGTTTTTT.

As to this clonotype: A much larger clone differs from this one at a single base, so this may be a read error. The chain uses TRBV20-1 and TRBJ1-2; 7 bases fit TRBD1. V was clipped by 5 bases and J by 7 bases; unmatched bases: 7. In germline, CDR1 is DFQATT, CDR2 SNEGSKA (reference sequence). CDR3 size: 12 residues. CDR3 nucleotide sequence: TGCAGTGCTTACGGGACAGCGTCTGGCTACACCTTC. Amino acids: CSAYGTASGYTF.

This clonotype was picked up one time. The chain has TRBV11-2 and TRBJ2-1, with TRBD2 matching over 9 bases. CDR1 is SGHAT and CDR2 is FQNNGV in the germline V gene. The CDR3 runs to 14 residues. V shed 8 bases, J shed 6 bases, and the junction held 8 bases outside the gene matches. The CDR3 loop is CASQTRGGGNEQFF. For the CDR3, the DNA is TGTGCCAGCCAGACGCGGGGGGGCGGCAATGAGCAGTTCTTC.

This chain uses TRBV5-5 with TRBJ1-2, with D possibly matching TRBD1 (6 bases). Germline V gene data show CDR1 as SGHKS and CDR2 as YYEKEE (reference sequence). This CDR3 contains 14 residues. Trimming stripped 5 bases from V and 0 bases from J, with 11 bases between. CDR3 protein: CASSSGTTNYGYTF. The CDR3 DNA sequence: TGTGCCAGCAGTTCCGGGACAACTAACTATGGCTACACCTTC.

The sample holds a few counts of this clonotype. The chain carries TRBV19 and TRBJ2-1; the match to TRBD2 covers 9 bases. The CDR3 runs to 16 residues. Trimming took 5 bases from V and 2 from J; bases not matched to a gene: 7. The germline V gene has CDR1 LNHDA and CDR2 SQIVND (reference sequence). CDR3 protein: CASSFRLAATYNEQFF. The CDR3 nucleotides read TGTGCCAGTAGTTTCCGACTAGCGGCCACCTACAATGAGCAGTTCTTC. The variable domain in full, with the rest retrieved from reference TRBV19 and TRBJ2-1, is DGGITQSPKYLFRKEGQNVTLSCEQNLNHDAMYWYRQDPGQGLRLIYYSQIVNDFQKGDIAEGYSVSREKKESFPLTVTSAQKNPTAFYLCASSFRLAATYNEQFFGPGTRLTVL.

This clonotype was observed many times. Germline and junction disagree at one end, which may indicate a read error. This rearrangement joins TRBV6-5 to TRBJ1-2, with D hard to call. Germline V gives CDR1 MNHEY, CDR2 SVGAGI. The CDR3 sequence is 12 residues long. The CDR3 DNA sequence: TGTGTCAGCAGTTACCTGGGCGGTGGCTACACCTTC. Translated, it gives CVSSYLGGGYTF.

The chain has TRBV5-1 and TRBJ2-2, with D perhaps TRBD1 or TRBD2 (5 bases each). Germline values: CDR1 SGHRS, CDR2 YFSETQ. V was pared by 0 bases and J by 3 bases, with 9 bases between. The CDR3 spans 15 residues. CDR3 loop: CASSLAVGDTGELFF. The CDR3 DNA sequence: TGCGCCAGCAGCTTGGCGGTGGGGGACACCGGGGAGCTGTTTTTT.

With respect to this clonotype: The junction departs from germline at one end; a sequencing error may be responsible. The rearrangement joins TRBV11-1 to TRBJ2-3, with 15 bases lining up with TRBD2. The V gene's germline CDR1 is SGHAT and CDR2 FQDESV (reference sequence). This CDR3 contains 18 residues. CDR3 loop: CASNFGLAGGPVADTQYF. The CDR3 DNA reads as TGCGCCAGCAACTTCGGACTAGCGGGAGGGCCGGTGGCGGATACGCAGTATTTT.

V usage is TRBV7-8 and J usage is TRBJ1-2, with D unclear. V shed 10 bases and J shed 7 bases, with 25 bases lying between them. The CDR3 extends over 15 amino acids. The germline V gene has CDR1 SGHVS and CDR2 FQNEAQ. CDR3 region: CATCLAGIEDTGYTF. Written as DNA, the CDR3 is TGTGCCACCTGCTTAGCTGGGATTGAGGATACTGGCTACACCTTC.

On this clonotype itself: One junction end does not reproduce the germline sequence, and a read error may be involved. The chain is built from TRBV11-2 and TRBJ2-3; no clear D. CDR1 SGHAT and CDR2 FQNNGV come from the germline V gene. The CDR3 is made up of 15 amino acids. CDR3 bases: TGTGTCAGCAGCCCGCTCGACGGGCGCATAGATACGCAGTATTTT. Translating gives CVSSPLDGRIDTQYF.

A word on this clonotype: The germline gene is not matched at one end of the junction; a read error may be the cause. The chain employs TRBV11-1 and TRBJ2-1; D unresolved. The CDR3 has 15 residues. Germline CDR1 SGHAT, CDR2 FQDESV (reference sequence). CDR3 DNA: TGTGCCAGCAGCTCAGTCGCGGCAGGCTACAACGAGCAGTTCTTC. Its protein is CASSSVAAGYNEQFF. Full variable domain (missing parts from reference TRBV11-1 and TRBJ2-1): EAEVAQSPRYKITEKSQAVAFWCDPISGHATLYWYRQILGQGPELLVQFQDESVVDDSQLPKDRFSAERLKGVDSTLKIQPAELGDSAMYLCASSSVAAGYNEQFFGPGTRLTVL.

The chain couples TRBV15 to TRBJ2-7; D is tentatively TRBD1 or TRBD2 (7 bases each). The closer fit of TRBJ2-1 to the DNA end suggests the J call may be wrong. CDR3 length: 15 amino acids. Per germline, CDR1 LNHNV and CDR2 YYDKDF (reference sequence). The CDR3 spells CATSRGAGQTYEQFF. The CDR3, as DNA: TGTGCCACCAGCAGAGGAGCGGGACAGACCTACGAGCAGTTCTTC.

A note on this clonotype: A much more abundant neighbour one base away suggests this may be a read error. A read error is likely, as this CDR3 ends without the conserved phenylalanine or tryptophan. This chain links TRBV5-1 with TRBJ2-1; a weak D match, TRBD2 (6 bases). The V and J ends lost 0 bases and 4 bases respectively, with 11 bases between them. Germline values: CDR1 SGHRS, CDR2 YFSETQ. This CDR3 region has 15 residues. In DNA form, the CDR3 reads TGCGCCAGCAGCTTGGAGGGTAGCGGATACAATGAGCAGTTCTTA. Amino acids: CASSLEGSGYNEQFL.